The rows below give T cell receptor beta chains drawn from one sample of a study of vaccination and CD4 T cells after COVID-19. TCRdb redid the calling of the PCR reads with MiXCR, one entry per CDR3 protein. Here the sample spans 3,500 to 5,500 distinct CDR3 sequences, over 65% being singletons. These receptors' targets are unknown. Material: CD4+ T cells from blood, cultured in vitro. Receptor source: a human donor who had recovered from COVID-19. Each CDR3 is given with its conserved first and last residue. Each record gives: V gene, J gene, clone size, D gene, CDR3 protein, CDR3 DNA. A D gene is named only where the DNA matches it firmly. Size values are once, few and many counts, or a class for expanded clones, and some rows have none.

V gene: TRBV30; J gene: TRBJ2-7; clone size: -; D gene: -; CDR3 protein: CAWSWTANEQYF; CDR3 DNA: TGTGCCTGGAGCTGGACAGCCAACGAGCAGTACTTC
V gene: TRBV27; J gene: TRBJ1-1; clone size: few; D gene: -; CDR3 protein: CASSLGLGRNTEAFF; CDR3 DNA: TGTGCCAGCAGTTTGGGCTTGGGGAGGAACACTGAAGCTTTCTTT
V gene: TRBV2; J gene: TRBJ2-3; clone size: -; D gene: -; CDR3 protein: CASSELDTQYF; CDR3 DNA: TGTGCCAGCAGTGAATTGGATACGCAGTATTTT
V gene: TRBV7-8; J gene: TRBJ1-5; clone size: -; D gene: TRBD1; CDR3 protein: CASSSQQGASNQPQHF; CDR3 DNA: TGTGCCAGCAGCTCGCAACAGGGGGCCAGCAATCAGCCCCAGCATTTT
V gene: TRBV5-1; J gene: TRBJ2-7; clone size: -; D gene: -; CDR3 protein: CASSLGAAPNEQYF; CDR3 DNA: TGCGCCAGCAGCTTGGGTGCAGCGCCCAACGAGCAGTACTTC
V gene: TRBV2; J gene: TRBJ2-5; clone size: -; D gene: -; CDR3 protein: CASSERWETQYF; CDR3 DNA: TGTGCCAGCAGTGAAAGATGGGAGACCCAGTACTTC
V gene: TRBV7-3; J gene: TRBJ1-5; clone size: -; D gene: -; CDR3 protein: CASSRDNDQPQHF; CDR3 DNA: TGTGCCAGCAGCCGGGACAACGATCAGCCCCAGCATTTT
V gene: TRBV20-1; J gene: TRBJ1-6; clone size: -; D gene: TRBD1; CDR3 protein: CSAAGTGVDNSPLHF; CDR3 DNA: TGCAGTGCTGCCGGGACAGGGGTCGATAATTCACCCCTCCACTTT
V gene: TRBV6-2/TRBV6-3; J gene: TRBJ1-2; clone size: -; D gene: -; CDR3 protein: CASRPGGGFNYGYTF; CDR3 DNA: TGTGCCAGCAGGCCAGGAGGGGGTTTCAACTATGGCTACACCTTC
V gene: TRBV18; J gene: TRBJ1-6; clone size: few; D gene: -; CDR3 protein: CASSPKVGNSPLHF; CDR3 DNA: TGTGCCAGCTCACCCAAGGTAGGGAATTCACCCCTCCACTTT
V gene: TRBV7-2; J gene: TRBJ1-2; clone size: -; D gene: TRBD1; CDR3 protein: CASTRSGGQGGYGYTF; CDR3 DNA: TGTGCCAGCACCCGGTCTGGGGGACAGGGGGGGTATGGCTACACCTTC
V gene: TRBV27; J gene: TRBJ1-2; clone size: -; D gene: -; CDR3 protein: CASSLEGTSTANYGYTF; CDR3 DNA: TGTGCCAGCAGTTTGGAAGGGACCAGTACGGCTAACTATGGCTACACCTTC
V gene: TRBV24-1; J gene: TRBJ2-7; clone size: large; D gene: -; CDR3 protein: CATSDPSRSEQYF; CDR3 DNA: TGTGCCACCAGTGATCCTTCGCGCAGCGAGCAGTACTTC
V gene: TRBV20-1; J gene: TRBJ1-2; clone size: -; D gene: -; CDR3 protein: CSARVGAEVDGYTF; CDR3 DNA: TGCAGTGCTAGAGTGGGAGCCGAAGTGGATGGCTACACCTTC
V gene: TRBV29-1; J gene: TRBJ2-7; clone size: once; D gene: TRBD1; CDR3 protein: CSVDRGHEQYF; CDR3 DNA: TGCAGCGTTGACAGGGGGCATGAGCAGTACTTC
V gene: TRBV20-1; J gene: TRBJ1-2; clone size: few; D gene: -; CDR3 protein: CSARGGTNYGYTF; CDR3 DNA: TGCAGTGCCAGGGGAGGCACAAACTATGGCTACACCTTC
V gene: TRBV7-2; J gene: TRBJ1-2; clone size: -; D gene: -; CDR3 protein: CASSEAGPVGYGYTF; CDR3 DNA: TGTGCCAGCAGCGAAGCGGGCCCGGTAGGCTATGGCTACACCTTC
V gene: TRBV7-9; J gene: TRBJ1-2; clone size: -; D gene: -; CDR3 protein: CASSPRDYGYTF; CDR3 DNA: TGTGCCAGCAGCCCCAGAGACTATGGCTACACCTTC
V gene: TRBV7-2; J gene: TRBJ1-2; clone size: few; D gene: -; CDR3 protein: CASSFDGGYGYTF; CDR3 DNA: TGTGCCAGCAGCTTCGATGGGGGCTATGGCTACACCTTC
V gene: TRBV6-2/TRBV6-3; J gene: TRBJ1-5; clone size: -; D gene: -; CDR3 protein: CASKDGGQNQPQHF; CDR3 DNA: TGTGCCAGCAAAGATGGCGGGCAGAATCAGCCCCAGCATTTT
V gene: TRBV6-2/TRBV6-3; J gene: TRBJ2-1; clone size: -; D gene: TRBD2; CDR3 protein: CASRETSGDEQFF; CDR3 DNA: TGTGCCAGCAGGGAGACTAGCGGGGATGAGCAGTTCTTC
V gene: TRBV7-9; J gene: TRBJ2-7; clone size: -; D gene: -; CDR3 protein: CASSLGDYEQYF; CDR3 DNA: TGTGCCAGCAGCCTCGGGGACTACGAGCAGTACTTC
V gene: TRBV12-3/TRBV12-4; J gene: TRBJ1-2; clone size: -; D gene: TRBD1; CDR3 protein: CASSERQGAGGYTF; CDR3 DNA: TGTGCCAGCAGTGAACGACAGGGGGCAGGTGGCTACACCTTC
V gene: TRBV7-2; J gene: TRBJ2-7; clone size: once; D gene: -; CDR3 protein: CASSLAHSSYEQYF; CDR3 DNA: TGTGCCAGCAGCTTAGCGCACAGCTCCTACGAGCAGTACTTC
V gene: TRBV5-8; J gene: TRBJ2-5; clone size: -; D gene: TRBD2; CDR3 protein: CASSLGLAGGSQYF; CDR3 DNA: TGTGCCAGCAGCTTGGGACTAGCGGGGGGGTCCCAGTACTTC
V gene: TRBV20-1; J gene: TRBJ2-3; clone size: large; D gene: -; CDR3 protein: CSGKRGPPIDTQYF; CDR3 DNA: TGCAGTGGCAAGCGCGGGCCCCCGATAGATACGCAGTATTTT
V gene: TRBV19; J gene: TRBJ1-5; clone size: -; D gene: -; CDR3 protein: CASSDIKGPNQPQHF; CDR3 DNA: TGTGCCAGTAGTGACATCAAGGGGCCCAATCAGCCCCAGCATTTT
V gene: TRBV4-3; J gene: TRBJ1-5; clone size: -; D gene: -; CDR3 protein: CASSQESGEGDQPQHF; CDR3 DNA: TGCGCCAGCAGCCAGGAATCAGGGGAAGGGGATCAGCCCCAGCATTTT
V gene: TRBV6-1; J gene: TRBJ1-2; clone size: -; D gene: TRBD1; CDR3 protein: CASKKVQGEGTF; CDR3 DNA: TGTGCCAGCAAGAAAGTCCAGGGGGAAGGCACCTTC
V gene: TRBV7-9; J gene: TRBJ1-2; clone size: medium-sized; D gene: -; CDR3 protein: CASSLGRPNGYTF; CDR3 DNA: TGTGCCAGCAGCTTAGGACGCCCCAATGGCTACACCTTC
V gene: TRBV7-3; J gene: TRBJ1-1; clone size: once; D gene: TRBD1; CDR3 protein: CASSLGGTGGYTEAFF; CDR3 DNA: TGTGCCAGCAGCTTAGGTGGGACAGGGGGCTATACTGAAGCTTTCTTT
V gene: TRBV10-3; J gene: TRBJ1-5; clone size: -; D gene: -; CDR3 protein: CAIGIEAGQPQHF; CDR3 DNA: TGTGCCATCGGGATAGAGGCGGGGCAGCCCCAGCATTTT
V gene: TRBV7-2; J gene: TRBJ1-6; clone size: -; D gene: -; CDR3 protein: CASSLYNSPLHF; CDR3 DNA: TGTGCCAGCAGCTTGTATAATTCACCCCTCCACTTT
V gene: TRBV20-1; J gene: TRBJ1-1; clone size: -; D gene: -; CDR3 protein: CSANLGAPNTEAFF; CDR3 DNA: TGCAGTGCTAACCTGGGGGCTCCGAACACTGAAGCTTTCTTT
V gene: TRBV6-1; J gene: TRBJ1-1; clone size: once; D gene: -; CDR3 protein: CATQPQGNTEAFF; CDR3 DNA: TGTGCCACCCAACCCCAGGGGAACACTGAAGCTTTCTTT
V gene: TRBV7-9; J gene: TRBJ2-7; clone size: -; D gene: -; CDR3 protein: CASSLGRGANTYEQYF; CDR3 DNA: TGTGCCAGCAGCTTAGGAAGGGGGGCTAATACCTACGAGCAGTACTTC
V gene: TRBV27; J gene: TRBJ2-7; clone size: -; D gene: -; CDR3 protein: CASSLLSYEQYF; CDR3 DNA: TGTGCCAGCAGTTTACTCTCCTACGAGCAGTACTTC
V gene: TRBV27; J gene: TRBJ1-1; clone size: -; D gene: -; CDR3 protein: CASRGGGNTEAFF; CDR3 DNA: TGTGCCAGCAGGGGTGGGGGGAACACTGAAGCTTTCTTT
V gene: TRBV12-5; J gene: TRBJ1-6; clone size: -; D gene: TRBD1; CDR3 protein: CASALTQGHYSPLHF; CDR3 DNA: TGTGCTAGTGCCCTAACACAGGGGCATTATTCACCCCTCCACTTT
V gene: TRBV6-5; J gene: TRBJ1-1; clone size: -; D gene: -; CDR3 protein: CASSYSPGYTEAFF; CDR3 DNA: TGTGCCAGCAGTTACTCGCCAGGGTACACTGAAGCTTTCTTT
V gene: TRBV7-8; J gene: TRBJ1-6; clone size: -; D gene: TRBD1; CDR3 protein: CASTRDRGSPLHF; CDR3 DNA: TGTGCCAGCACGCGAGACAGGGGTTCACCCCTCCACTTT
V gene: TRBV27; J gene: TRBJ1-6; clone size: -; D gene: -; CDR3 protein: CASSPRNVNSPLHF; CDR3 DNA: TGTGCCAGCAGTCCCCGAAACGTAAATTCACCCCTCCACTTT
V gene: TRBV20-1; J gene: TRBJ1-1; clone size: -; D gene: -; CDR3 protein: CSAGGGGTEAFF; CDR3 DNA: TGCAGTGCTGGAGGGGGGGGGACTGAAGCTTTCTTT
V gene: TRBV20-1; J gene: TRBJ2-3; clone size: -; D gene: TRBD1; CDR3 protein: CSAIGPLQGTDTQYF; CDR3 DNA: TGCAGTGCTATCGGACCCTTACAGGGGACAGATACGCAGTATTTT
V gene: TRBV4-3; J gene: TRBJ2-7; clone size: -; D gene: TRBD1; CDR3 protein: CASSQQGAHEQYF; CDR3 DNA: TGCGCCAGCAGCCAGCAGGGGGCCCACGAGCAGTACTTC
V gene: TRBV20-1; J gene: TRBJ1-6; clone size: -; D gene: TRBD1; CDR3 protein: CSAQSGTGYSPLHF; CDR3 DNA: TGCAGTGCTCAATCCGGGACAGGATATTCACCCCTCCACTTT
V gene: TRBV6-1; J gene: TRBJ1-2; clone size: -; D gene: -; CDR3 protein: CASSLVSIYGYTF; CDR3 DNA: TGTGCCAGCAGCCTGGTCTCTATCTATGGCTACACCTTC
V gene: TRBV20-1; J gene: TRBJ1-6; clone size: -; D gene: -; CDR3 protein: CSASLQSNSPLHF; CDR3 DNA: TGCAGTGCTAGTTTACAGTCGAATTCACCCCTCCACTTT
V gene: TRBV20-1; J gene: TRBJ1-6; clone size: -; D gene: -; CDR3 protein: CSAHTGVGNSPLHF; CDR3 DNA: TGCAGTGCCCACACGGGGGTCGGTAATTCACCCCTCCACTTT
V gene: TRBV12-3/TRBV12-4; J gene: TRBJ2-6; clone size: -; D gene: -; CDR3 protein: CASSPSGANVLTF; CDR3 DNA: TGTGCCAGCAGTCCCTCTGGGGCCAACGTCCTGACTTTC
V gene: TRBV7-9; J gene: TRBJ1-2; clone size: -; D gene: -; CDR3 protein: CASSLGQLIGGYTF; CDR3 DNA: TGTGCCAGCAGCTTAGGACAGTTAATTGGTGGCTACACCTTC
V gene: TRBV7-9; J gene: TRBJ1-6; clone size: -; D gene: TRBD1; CDR3 protein: CASRSGQGENSPLHF; CDR3 DNA: TGTGCCAGCAGATCCGGACAGGGCGAAAATTCACCCCTCCACTTT
V gene: TRBV20-1; J gene: TRBJ1-3; clone size: once; D gene: -; CDR3 protein: CSARRDGGNTIYF; CDR3 DNA: TGCAGTGCCCGAAGGGATGGGGGGAACACCATATATTTT